This T cell receptor beta chain came from a study of CD8 T cells in Susac syndrome. Study-wide findings and caveats: The relatively small number of individuals in the TCR sequencing and HLA analysis was acknowledged by the study.

Stable or active relapsing-remitting multiple sclerosis, untreated and meeting revised McDonald criteria, defined the controls. TEMRA cells were enriched by FACS, and CD4+ and CD8+ T cells were negatively isolated. The CDR3 is 14 residues long. CDR1 and CDR2 from the germline V gene are SGDLS and YYNGEE. With 6 bases removed from V and 0 bases from J, the gap between germline ends came to 10 bases. RNA was extracted with the RNeasy kit, and a quantity of roughly 0.5 to 1 ug was reverse transcribed using random hexamers. One entry per CDR3 protein, called by TCRdb with MiXCR from the immunoSEQ multiplex PCR reads. This sample has 250,000 to 300,000 distinct CDR3 sequences, with roughly 85% found just once. Regarding this clonotype: Its target is not known.

The chain couples TRBV9 to TRBJ1-3, with D hard to call. This TCR derives from a human donor with multiple sclerosis. The sample consisted of CD8+ T cells from PBMCs. CDR3 DNA: TGTGCCAGCAACCACGGCAACTCTGGAAACACCATATATTTT. Protein product: CASNHGNSGNTIYF.